This is a list of T cell receptor beta chains from one sample in a study of cytomegalovirus exposure and HLA in healthy donors. The data were produced by immunoSEQ multiplex PCR, yet TCRdb's version contains in-frame clones alone and is incomplete. The repertoire holds approximately 190,000 clones, around 88% seen once, with over 1.5% in the top ten. The sequencing input was PBMCs. These receptors were collected from a man in his forties in good health and CMV-seropositive. Each CDR3 is given with its conserved first and last residue. The D gene is left open where the match is weak. Only part of the rows carry a size: once, few, many, or a class if the clone is expanded.

d_call | j_call | v_call | clone_size | cdr3_aa | cdr3_nt
- | TRBJ1-2 | TRBV7-2 | - | CASSLGGYYGYTF | TGTGCCAGCAGCTTAGGAGGATACTATGGCTACACCTTC
- | TRBJ1-2 | TRBV28 | - | CASNLGGERGYTF | TGTGCCAGCAACCTGGGGGGTGAGCGTGGCTACACCTTC
TRBD2 | TRBJ2-3 | TRBV29-1 | few | CSVAGGVKSTDTQYF | TGCAGCGTCGCGGGGGGGGTAAAGAGCACAGATACGCAGTATTTT
- | TRBJ2-1 | TRBV7-9 | - | CASSSPKGDEQFF | TGTGCCAGCAGCTCACCCAAAGGGGATGAGCAGTTCTTC
TRBD2 | TRBJ2-1 | TRBV5-1 | - | CASRRPGLAYNEQFF | TGCGCCAGCAGGAGACCGGGACTAGCGTACAATGAGCAGTTCTTC
- | TRBJ1-1 | TRBV5-4 | - | CASSLKGARTEAFF | TGTGCCAGCAGCTTGAAAGGGGCGCGGACTGAAGCTTTCTTT
- | TRBJ2-1 | TRBV6-4 | - | CASREQSNYNEQFF | TGTGCCAGCAGGGAGCAAAGCAACTACAATGAGCAGTTCTTC
TRBD2 | TRBJ2-5 | TRBV6-6 | few | CASSPLAGGPQETQYF | TGTGCCAGCAGTCCGCTAGCGGGAGGGCCGCAAGAGACCCAGTACTTC
TRBD2 | TRBJ2-3 | TRBV27 | - | CASSILAGLTDTQYF | TGTGCCAGCAGTATTCTAGCGGGGCTCACAGATACGCAGTATTTT
- | TRBJ2-1 | TRBV2 | - | CASSERGNSYNEQFF | TGTGCCAGCAGTGAACGCGGGAACTCCTACAATGAGCAGTTCTTC
TRBD2 | TRBJ2-7 | TRBV29-1 | - | CSVEGTSGNPTYEQYF | TGCAGCGTTGAAGGGACTAGCGGGAATCCAACCTACGAGCAGTACTTC
- | TRBJ1-1 | TRBV5-4 | few | CASNLDRNTEAFF | TGTGCCAGCAACTTAGACAGGAACACTGAAGCTTTCTTT
TRBD1 | TRBJ1-1 | TRBV25-1 | - | CASSELDRGYTEAFF | TGTGCCAGCAGTGAATTAGACAGGGGATACACTGAAGCTTTCTTT
- | TRBJ1-5 | TRBV6-1 | - | CASSEGVAGRQPQHF | TGTGCCAGCAGTGAAGGGGTCGCGGGTCGTCAGCCCCAGCATTTT
TRBD1 | TRBJ2-3 | TRBV9 | - | CATGQGGTDTQYF | TGTGCCACGGGACAGGGGGGCACAGATACGCAGTATTTT
- | TRBJ1-1 | TRBV7-6 | - | CASSRTLNTEAFF | TGTGCCAGCAGCCGGACACTGAACACTGAAGCTTTCTTT
TRBD1 | TRBJ1-1 | TRBV5-1 | - | CASSLATGAMNTEAFF | TGCGCCAGCAGCTTGGCGACAGGGGCCATGAACACTGAAGCTTTCTTT
- | TRBJ2-7 | TRBV7-3 | - | CASSVGGGANEQYF | TGTGCCAGCAGCGTAGGGGGGGGCGCGAACGAGCAGTACTTC
TRBD1 | TRBJ2-1 | TRBV6-4 | few | CASSDGTGGNEQFF | TGTGCCAGCAGTGACGGGACAGGGGGCAATGAGCAGTTCTTC
- | TRBJ2-3 | TRBV18 | - | CASSPLGALPDTQYF | TGTGCCAGCTCACCCCTGGGGGCTCTCCCCGATACGCAGTATTTT
- | TRBJ2-4 | TRBV28 | - | CASSLSAGTYIQYF | TGTGCCAGCAGTTTATCCGCAGGTACTTACATTCAGTACTTC
- | TRBJ2-7 | TRBV5-1 | - | CASSYDGAYEQYF | TGCGCCAGCAGCTACGACGGGGCCTACGAGCAGTACTTC
TRBD2 | TRBJ2-7 | TRBV28 | once | CASSLVTSGVGEQYF | TGTGCCAGCAGTTTAGTAACTAGCGGCGTGGGGGAGCAGTACTTC
- | TRBJ1-2 | TRBV6-1 | - | CASSDSPLNYGYTF | TGTGCCAGCAGTGACTCCCCACTAAACTATGGCTACACCTTC